This TCR beta chain was retrieved from a study of cytomegalovirus exposure and HLA in healthy donors (dated by TCRdb to the late 2010s). With respect to the entire study: An earlier analysis of more than 550 of the donors reported 276 Gb of sequence data and roughly 120 million unique TCR beta sequences obtained from approximately 180 million T cells. To predict cytomegalovirus infection status, the study brought together high-throughput TCR immunosequencing, statistical association of individual TCRs with disease status, and machine learning. All discovery cohort repertoires had been generated on a single sequencing platform. The later analysis used no new phenotypic data to find candidate immune exposures, relying instead on TCR beta sequences and their occurrence across donors. An early release that covered fewer than 750 HLA-typed donors contained 250 to 350 gigabases of sequencing data and 80 million or so unique TCR sequences. Donor age, sex, ethnicity and CMV serostatus were compiled together with the repertoire data. Besides the first cohort of 666 subjects, a separate validation cohort made up of roughly 120 different subjects was used. HLA typing covered class I and class II loci at four-digit resolution. The study was designed to test whether signatures of past pathogen exposure could be identified by cataloging public T cell receptors. To study patterns of TCR occurrence, a later analysis re-analyzed previously published TCR beta repertoires from 500 to 850 donors and added high-resolution HLA genotyping. The study profiled the T cell repertoires of hundreds of subjects by immunosequencing and related them to cytomegalovirus serostatus. About five DR-DQ haplotypes were handled as single units for association and clustering, since linkage in the cohort was strong. An earlier analysis of some 500 of the donors used high-throughput TCR beta sequencing to judge whether each TCR beta V gene segment behaved as functional or pseudogenic. Among the approximately 430 genotyped donors, 81% belonged to the genetic ancestry cluster associated with self-reported Caucasian donors. On average, over 200,000 unique TCR beta nucleotide sequences were sequenced per donor among a few hundred genotyped donors of the cohort, with around 19% of those sequences being non-productive. Typing coverage differed by locus: A, B, C, DRB1 and DQB1 were typed in roughly 629-630 donors, DQA1 in roughly 500, DPA1 in some 610, and DPB1 in just under 490. In a later genetic analysis, genome-wide SNP genotypes for about 55% of the roughly 700 donors were used, and that subset was treated as a discovery cohort. General study outcomes and caveats: Compared with equally common non-associated chains, HLA-associated TCR beta chains in a later analysis were more clonally expanded and had lower generation probabilities. The sequencing pipeline was judged likely to have produced a cluster of highly shared sequence variants as a technical artifact. In a later analysis, the rate of TCR association differed among HLA loci, with DRB1 alleles having the most associated TCRs and HLA-C alleles having the fewest. Some IMGT-functional V segments, including TRBV6-2 and TRBV6-3, could not be distinguished by the 87-base-pair reads and were therefore excluded. In an earlier analysis of some 500 of the donors, most TCR beta V segments appeared in productive rearrangements about 87% or about 30% of the time, broadly matching IMGT annotations. Sequencing depth was assumed to be roughly uniform across donors in the presence/absence analyses, though that assumption may not hold. Because HLA typing was missing for some donors at each locus, association tests included only the typed subset. Most CMV-associated TCR beta chains appeared to be HLA-restricted in a later analysis, and the HLA associations seemed to be driven largely by CMV exposure. Linkage disequilibrium might explain the correlated functional status among segregating V segments, but an unknown experimental factor could not be ruled out. According to a later genetic analysis, donors in an Asian-associated ancestry cluster had fewer N-insertions in productive TCRs than the roughly 660-donor mean. Cytomegalovirus status was reported to be diagnosed by the classifier with high specificity and sensitivity in both the original and validation cohorts. According to a later analysis, parvovirus B19, influenza, CMV and Epstein-Barr virus appeared linked to several top co-occurrence clusters. Because counts were too low, some 16 rarely observed V segments, including chromosome 9 orphons, were excluded from the earlier analysis of some 540 of the donors. Specific HLA alleles were associated with more than 15,000 TCR beta sequences at a false discovery rate of 0.05 in a later analysis. Strong co-occurrence of HLA alleles, especially DR and DQ, made assigning TCR associations to individual alleles difficult. A further reported finding was that TCR beta sequences accurately predicted the HLA-A and HLA-B alleles for most subjects in the first cohort. A later genetic analysis associated a missense DCLRE1C variant with V-gene and J-gene trimming of TCR beta chains, and an independent cohort replicated the association. For the cohort, immune exposure information was limited to CMV serostatus. A total of fewer than 200 TCR beta chains were listed by the study as associated with cytomegalovirus. While some public TCRs were present in many individuals, most TCR sequences turned up only very rarely across donors. This cohort had only TCR beta chains sequenced, and the lack of alpha or paired-chain data limited which features could be detected. The authors suggested that the approach could potentially be generalized to other disease states and immunological phenotypes. In vitro tests confirmed that a few of the cytomegalovirus-associated TCR beta chains recognize cytomegalovirus antigens.

Library preparation used the immunoSEQ multiplex PCR assay. For the multiplex PCR, a mixture combining 60 forward primers for TCR Vbeta segments and 13 reverse primers for TCR Jbeta segments was used. Amplification of the CDR3 region of rearranged TCR beta genes was performed with a multiplex PCR assay on genomic DNA. The Illumina HiSeq System was used to sequence the amplified TCR beta libraries as 87-base-pair reads. Per the authors' processing: Across the 666 repertoires, a later analysis counted 80 million or so unique TCR beta chains, 9.5 million to 12 million of which were shared by at least two donors. A nearest-neighbor algorithm error-corrected the raw reads and collapsed the reads into unique sequences, merging closely related sequences to remove PCR and sequencing errors. V, D and J gene segments were assigned by aligning CDR3 sequences to IMGT reference sequences. For a sequence to be retained, a match of at least six nucleotides to both a V gene segment and a J gene segment was required. A rearrangement counted as productive if the CDR3 had no stop codons and remained in frame with V and J, and every other rearrangement counted as non-productive. CDR3 was defined by IMGT convention, running from the second conserved V-encoded cysteine to the conserved J-encoded phenylalanine. Sequences without an unambiguous match to a single V gene segment were excluded from the earlier analysis of 450 to 750 of the donors. An earlier analysis of approximately 590 of the donors called V segments functional above 56.7% productive rearrangements and segregating when the between-donor standard deviation exceeded 5%. A statistical classification framework was built to diagnose cytomegalovirus status from the catalog of TCR beta chain sequences. In a later analysis, V and J genes were assigned by comparing TCR nucleotide sequences against IMGT/GENE-DB human TR gene sequences. Using the TCRdist pipeline, a later analysis assigned CDR3 sequences along with most-parsimonious VDJ recombination scenarios. In a later analysis, every TCR beta chain was defined by the combination of its CDR3 amino acid sequence and its V-gene family, and reads without a unique V-gene family were dropped. A later analysis removed 500 to 650 highly shared, low-generation-probability nucleotide sequences to deal with suspected cross-contamination and a sequencing artifact. In a later analysis, a clonal expansion index for each public chain was calculated from normalized within-repertoire ranks of inferred template counts. In a later analysis, generation probabilities were computed using a VDJ recombination model fitted to out-of-frame rearrangements, and the results were checked against IGoR. Hypergeometric tests were used in a later analysis to score TCR-TCR, TCR-HLA and TCR-CMV co-occurrence, with a repertoire-size bias correction applied to the TCR pairs. A later analysis estimated false discovery rates by permuting HLA or CMV assignments 20 times. In a later analysis, co-occurring TCRs were grouped using DBSCAN, with TCRdist sequence similarity added in when clustering inside HLA-allele-positive subsets. For co-occurrence clustering, repertoires with fewer than 30,000 or more than 120,000 public chains were excluded, along with four or five repertoires with anomalous nucleotide sharing. TCRdb took this table from immuneACCESS and kept in-frame rearrangements with V and J called. Such tables lack part of the clones; where checked against another copy, unresolved V genes explain under half of the gap, and the rest is unexplained. The V and J calls and the clone size are those of that table, but D and trimming were determined from the DNA. Recorded for this sample are about 200,000 clones; about three quarters of them occurred a single time. 0.95% to 1.4% of the sample goes to the ten largest clones.

Turning to this clone: This clone's antigen is unknown. One base away there is no much larger clone; base qualities are not given.

From V the trimming removes 2 bases and from J it removes 4 bases, while the gene matches leave 8 bases of the junction unaccounted for. The CDR3 numbers 16 residues from cysteine through phenylalanine. CDR3 DNA only is kept here, 48 bases in frame from base 1. As encoded in the germline V gene, CDR1 is SGHNT while CDR2 is YENEEA. In total, just over 650 healthy bone marrow donors made up the cohort. At the time of sampling, all cohort members were nominally healthy, though unrecorded immune exposures were likely present. The donor tested CMV seronegative and was one of the 352 seronegative cohort members. A peripheral blood sample was provided by each donor, and peripheral blood mononuclear cells were used for TCR beta sequencing. The Qiagen DNeasy Blood Extraction Kit was used to extract genomic DNA from the blood cell samples.

The sample comprised PBMCs. The sequence is built from TRBV11-3 and TRBJ2-1, with 7 bases matching TRBD1. The source of this sequence is a woman in her thirties or forties in good health and CMV-seronegative. The nucleotide sequence reads TGTGCCAGCAGCTTACGGGGCACAGGGGAATACAATGAGCAGTTCTTC. Its product reads: CASSLRGTGEYNEQFF.